This T cell receptor (beta chain) was recovered during a study of blood T cell repertoires in COVID-19. Across the study: Sites across the United States, Italy and Spain contributed samples from acute and convalescent COVID-19. T cells, B-cell-depleted T cells, or PBMCs provided the cDNA or gDNA that served as material.

Original methodology: Reference gene primers were amplified, and this amplification served to estimate nucleated cell counts. This table comes from immunoSEQ multiplex PCR, and its TCRdb copy is limited to in-frame clones, with some not included. V, J and clone size are those of that table, while D and trimming were read from the DNA. The data show some 180,000 clones, around 80% seen once. This receptor was identified in a woman older than 75 with active or convalescent COVID-19. Material: peripheral blood.

The CDR3 spells CASSVRGDRNTGELFF. In nucleotides, the CDR3 is TGTGCCAGCAGCGTAAGAGGGGACAGAAACACCGGGGAGCTGTTTTTT. The chain has TRBV9 and TRBJ2-2, with TRBD1 matching 7 bases. With V trimmed by 1 base and J by 2 bases, 5 bases remained unmatched. The CDR3 extends over 16 amino acids. From germline, CDR1 is SGDLS and CDR2 YYNGEE.